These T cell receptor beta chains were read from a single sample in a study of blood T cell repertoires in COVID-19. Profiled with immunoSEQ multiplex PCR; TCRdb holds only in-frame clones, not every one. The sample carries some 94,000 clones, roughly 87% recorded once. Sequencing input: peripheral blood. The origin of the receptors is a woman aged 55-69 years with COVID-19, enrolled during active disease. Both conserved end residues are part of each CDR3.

CDR3: CATSRNQGGEGETQYF
J: TRBJ2-5
V: TRBV15
length: 16

CDR3: CSVVGGTEAFF
J: TRBJ1-1
V: TRBV29-1
length: 11

CDR3: CASRGTGGEEKLFF
J: TRBJ1-4
V: TRBV19
length: 14

CDR3: CASSLGTGTNEKLFF
J: TRBJ1-4
V: TRBV7-2
length: 15

CDR3: CASSSGQWDTEAFF
J: TRBJ1-1
V: TRBV7-8
length: 14

CDR3: CASSFYGRGVTGELFF
J: TRBJ2-2
V: TRBV11-2
length: 16

CDR3: CASSPELTRFSGNTIYF
J: TRBJ1-3
V: TRBV4-1
length: 17

CDR3: CASSPRGNQPQHF
J: TRBJ1-5
V: TRBV27
length: 13

CDR3: CASSPEPGLALSAQYF
J: TRBJ2-5
V: TRBV5-1
length: 16

CDR3: CASSHFYPTSGVGDTQYF
J: TRBJ2-3
V: TRBV3-1/TRBV3-2
length: 18

CDR3: CASSVGGHEQYF
J: TRBJ2-7
V: TRBV5-1
length: 12

CDR3: CASSYSPGTGLVEQYF
J: TRBJ2-7
V: TRBV6-2/TRBV6-3
length: 16

CDR3: CASSQNGQVEETQYF
J: TRBJ2-5
V: TRBV4-2
length: 15

CDR3: CASSSLQVYGYTF
J: TRBJ1-2
V: TRBV19
length: 13

CDR3: CASSEARGYTF
J: TRBJ1-2
V: TRBV6-1
length: 11

CDR3: CASSSAGGRETQYF
J: TRBJ2-5
V: TRBV6-2/TRBV6-3
length: 14

CDR3: CASSPVTGGMNEQFF
J: TRBJ2-1
V: TRBV4-1
length: 15

CDR3: CASSPSAGNLGEAFF
J: TRBJ1-1
V: TRBV7-3
length: 15

CDR3: CASSSRTSYEQYF
J: TRBJ2-7
V: TRBV7-8
length: 13

CDR3: CATQQGLDTQYF
J: TRBJ2-3
V: TRBV6-1
length: 12

CDR3: CASSPSTGNTIYF
J: TRBJ1-3
V: TRBV4-1
length: 13

CDR3: CASSSSGQGSDTQYF
J: TRBJ2-3
V: TRBV6-2/TRBV6-3
length: 15

CDR3: CAWSKQGETQYF
J: TRBJ2-5
V: TRBV30
length: 12

CDR3: CASSSDRYTEAFF
J: TRBJ1-1
V: TRBV6-2/TRBV6-3
length: 13

CDR3: CSVEARGRAGAYEQYF
J: TRBJ2-7
V: TRBV29-1
length: 16

CDR3: CASSRQGAGEAFF
J: TRBJ1-1
V: TRBV3-1/TRBV3-2
length: 13

CDR3: CAISLTGSNYGYTF
J: TRBJ1-2
V: TRBV10-3
length: 14

CDR3: CASSLGGNYGYTF
J: TRBJ1-2
V: TRBV7-9
length: 13

CDR3: CASSTRLAGIYNEQFF
J: TRBJ2-1
V: TRBV6-2/TRBV6-3
length: 16

CDR3: CATSDGQVGPDTQYF
J: TRBJ2-3
V: TRBV24-1
length: 15

CDR3: CASSTGQGYNSPLHF
J: TRBJ1-6
V: TRBV3-1/TRBV3-2
length: 15

CDR3: CASSSGGGGDYGYTF
J: TRBJ1-2
V: TRBV28
length: 15

CDR3: CASSLYGNTIYF
J: TRBJ1-3
V: TRBV7-2
length: 12

CDR3: CASSEDRGQVAFF
J: TRBJ1-1
V: TRBV7-2
length: 13

CDR3: CASSLQGKNTEAFF
J: TRBJ1-1
V: TRBV5-1
length: 14

CDR3: CASNRQGTSPNTGELFF
J: TRBJ2-2
V: TRBV7-9
length: 17

CDR3: CASSLLYRELKLFF
J: TRBJ1-4
V: TRBV27
length: 14

CDR3: CASTHSVGAISYEQYF
J: TRBJ2-7
V: TRBV27
length: 16

CDR3: CASSMGAGANYGYTF
J: TRBJ1-2
V: TRBV19
length: 15

CDR3: CASSQGQPSTSYGYTF
J: TRBJ1-2
V: TRBV5-6
length: 16

CDR3: CSASIQGVGSPLHF
J: TRBJ1-6
V: TRBV20-1
length: 14

CDR3: CASSESGGGELFF
J: TRBJ2-2
V: TRBV19
length: 13

CDR3: CASSMQGMNTEAFF
J: TRBJ1-1
V: TRBV19
length: 14

CDR3: CSVFGQGMGTEAFF
J: TRBJ1-1
V: TRBV29-1
length: 14

CDR3: CASSEGGAETGELFF
J: TRBJ2-2
V: TRBV6-1
length: 15

CDR3: CASSLYSLRNEKLFF
J: TRBJ1-4
V: TRBV7-9
length: 15

CDR3: CASSQDRGPYGYTF
J: TRBJ1-2
V: TRBV4-2
length: 14

CDR3: CASSLGRSGNTIYF
J: TRBJ1-3
V: TRBV7-6
length: 14

CDR3: CASSYWVLGETQYF
J: TRBJ2-5
V: TRBV6-2/TRBV6-3
length: 14

CDR3: CASSPHQGGYGYTF
J: TRBJ1-2
V: TRBV7-2
length: 14

CDR3: CASGLVPGTQPQHF
J: TRBJ1-5
V: TRBV12-5
length: 14

CDR3: CASSHTGTGAGQPQHF
J: TRBJ1-5
V: TRBV4-2
length: 16

CDR3: CASRGTGTNNEKLFF
J: TRBJ1-4
V: TRBV19
length: 15

CDR3: CASSYPGTNEQFF
J: TRBJ2-1
V: TRBV6-5
length: 13

CDR3: CASSLSGQGSYEQYF
J: TRBJ2-7
V: TRBV7-8
length: 15

CDR3: CSVGASGGAAEQFF
J: TRBJ2-1
V: TRBV29-1
length: 14

CDR3: CASSLGLAGYNEQFF
J: TRBJ2-1
V: TRBV7-3
length: 15

CDR3: CASSQEGSLAGYGQYF
J: TRBJ2-7
V: TRBV4-2
length: 16

CDR3: CATVGQNTGELFF
J: TRBJ2-2
V: TRBV24-1
length: 13